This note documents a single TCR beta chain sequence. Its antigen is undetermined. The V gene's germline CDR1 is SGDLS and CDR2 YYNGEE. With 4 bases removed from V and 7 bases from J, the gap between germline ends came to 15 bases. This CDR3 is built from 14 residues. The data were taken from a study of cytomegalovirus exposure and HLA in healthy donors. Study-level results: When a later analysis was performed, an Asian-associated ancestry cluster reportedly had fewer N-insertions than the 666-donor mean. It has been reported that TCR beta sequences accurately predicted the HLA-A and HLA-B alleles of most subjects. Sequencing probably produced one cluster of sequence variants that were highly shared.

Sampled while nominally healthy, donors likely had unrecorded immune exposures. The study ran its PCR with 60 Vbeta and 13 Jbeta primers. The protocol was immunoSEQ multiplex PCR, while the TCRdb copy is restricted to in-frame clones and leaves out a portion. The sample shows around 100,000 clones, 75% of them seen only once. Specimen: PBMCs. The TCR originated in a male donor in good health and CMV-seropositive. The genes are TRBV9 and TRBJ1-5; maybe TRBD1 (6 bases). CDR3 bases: TGTGCCAGCAGCCGAGGAGGGGGAGGGCAGCCCCAGCATTTT. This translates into CASSRGGGGQPQHF.